This T cell receptor beta chain was recovered during a study of blood T cell repertoires in COVID-19. Patients in Seattle were enrolled during active infection, then followed longitudinally. V shed 5 bases and J 0 bases; nucleotides not matched to a gene: 10. There are 17 residues in the CDR3. The V gene's germline CDR1 is SNHLY and CDR2 FYNNEI. Study processing details: It was from reference gene primer amplification that nucleated cell counts were estimated. The method was immunoSEQ multiplex PCR; TCRdb's version includes in-frame clones alone and lacks a portion of them. V and J calls and clone size are given by that table; D and trimming were obtained from the DNA. This sample has around 94,000 clones; 80% to 95% occur once, and the top ten carry less than 2%.

The receptor was isolated from a woman aged 45 to 65 with COVID-19, enrolled during active disease. The chain combines TRBV2 with TRBJ1-1, with 9 bases that match TRBD1. The sequencing input was peripheral blood. CDR3 nucleotides: TGTGCCAGCAGTTCAGACAGGGGGGCCTACCTGAACACTGAAGCTTTCTTT. It translates to CASSSDRGAYLNTEAFF.